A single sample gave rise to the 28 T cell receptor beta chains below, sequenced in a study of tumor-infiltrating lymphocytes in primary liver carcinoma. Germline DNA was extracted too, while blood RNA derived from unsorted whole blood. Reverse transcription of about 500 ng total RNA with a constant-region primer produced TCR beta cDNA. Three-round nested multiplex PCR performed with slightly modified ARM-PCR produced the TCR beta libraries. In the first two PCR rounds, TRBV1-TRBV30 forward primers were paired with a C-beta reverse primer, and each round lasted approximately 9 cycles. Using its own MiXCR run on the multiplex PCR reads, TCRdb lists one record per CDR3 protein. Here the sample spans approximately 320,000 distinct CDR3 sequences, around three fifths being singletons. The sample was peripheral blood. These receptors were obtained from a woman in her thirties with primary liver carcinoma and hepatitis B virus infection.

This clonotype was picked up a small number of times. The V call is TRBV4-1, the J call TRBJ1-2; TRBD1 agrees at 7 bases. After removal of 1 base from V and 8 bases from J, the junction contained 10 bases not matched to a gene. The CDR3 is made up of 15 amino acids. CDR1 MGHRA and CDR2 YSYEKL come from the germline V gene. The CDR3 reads CASSQGGTGEDGYTF. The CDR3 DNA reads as TGCGCCAGCAGCCAAGGGGGTACAGGGGAGGACGGCTACACCTTC.

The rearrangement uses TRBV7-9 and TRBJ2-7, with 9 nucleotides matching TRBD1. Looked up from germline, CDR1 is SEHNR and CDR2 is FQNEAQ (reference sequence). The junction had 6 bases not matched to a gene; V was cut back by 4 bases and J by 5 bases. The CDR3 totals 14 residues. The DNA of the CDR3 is TGTGCCAGCAGCTCGCGGACAGGGGATCACGAGCAGTACTTC. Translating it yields CASSSRTGDHEQYF.

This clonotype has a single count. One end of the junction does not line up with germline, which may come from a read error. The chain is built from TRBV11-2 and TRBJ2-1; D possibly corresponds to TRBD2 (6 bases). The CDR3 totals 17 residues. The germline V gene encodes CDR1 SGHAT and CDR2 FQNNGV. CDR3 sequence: CVSTNTLTSMSYNEQFF. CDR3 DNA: TGTGTAAGCACCAACACTCTTACTAGCATGTCCTACAATGAGCAATTCTTC.

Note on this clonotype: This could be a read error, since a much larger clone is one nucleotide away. CDR3 protein: CASSQEVSVGGNIIYF. CDR3 coding DNA: TGTGCCAGCAGCCAAGAGGTGTCGGTCGGTGGAAACATCATATATTTT. The chain recombines TRBV4-2 with TRBJ1-3, with D hard to call. From germline, CDR1 is LGHNA and CDR2 YNFKEQ. CDR3 size: 16 residues.

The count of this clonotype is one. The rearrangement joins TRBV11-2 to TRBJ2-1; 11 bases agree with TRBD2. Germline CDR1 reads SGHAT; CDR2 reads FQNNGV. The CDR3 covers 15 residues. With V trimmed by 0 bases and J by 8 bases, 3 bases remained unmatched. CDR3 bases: TGTGCCAGCAGCTTAGACCTAGCGGGAGGCTATGAGCAGTTCTTC. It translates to CASSLDLAGGYEQFF.

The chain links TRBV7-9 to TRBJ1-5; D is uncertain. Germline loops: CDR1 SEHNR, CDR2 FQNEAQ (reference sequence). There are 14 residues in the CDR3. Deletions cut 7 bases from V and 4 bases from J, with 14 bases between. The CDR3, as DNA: TGTGCCAGCACCCGGGGAGGGAGGAATCAGCCCCAGCATTTT. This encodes CASTRGGRNQPQHF.

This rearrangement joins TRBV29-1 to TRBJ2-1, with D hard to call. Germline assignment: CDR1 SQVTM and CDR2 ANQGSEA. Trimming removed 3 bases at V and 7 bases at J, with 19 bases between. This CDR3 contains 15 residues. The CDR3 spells CSVEAAATMGNEQFF. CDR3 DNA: TGCAGCGTTGAGGCCGCGGCGACCATGGGGAATGAGCAGTTCTTC.

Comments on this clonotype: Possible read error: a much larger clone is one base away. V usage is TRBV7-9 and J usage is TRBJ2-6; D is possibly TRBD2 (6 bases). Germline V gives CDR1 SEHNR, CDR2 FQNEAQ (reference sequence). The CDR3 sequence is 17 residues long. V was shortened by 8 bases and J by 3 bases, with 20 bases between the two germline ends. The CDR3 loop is CASGSSGISFGANVLTF. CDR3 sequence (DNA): TGTGCCAGCGGTAGTAGCGGAATTAGCTTTGGGGCCAACGTCCTGACTTTC. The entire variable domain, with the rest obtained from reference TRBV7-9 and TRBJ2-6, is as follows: DTGVSQNPRHKITKRGQNVTFRCDPISEHNRLYWYRQTLGQGPEFLTYFQNEAQLEKSRLLSDRFSAERPKGSFSTLEIQRTEQGDSAMYLCASGSSGISFGANVLTFGAGSRLTVL.

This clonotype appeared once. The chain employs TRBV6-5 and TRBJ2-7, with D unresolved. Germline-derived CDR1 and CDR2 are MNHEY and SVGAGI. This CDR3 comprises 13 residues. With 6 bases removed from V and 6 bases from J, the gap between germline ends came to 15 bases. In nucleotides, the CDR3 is TGTGCCAGCAGCTCGTGTAGGGTGCGCGAGCAGTACTTC. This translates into CASSSCRVREQYF.

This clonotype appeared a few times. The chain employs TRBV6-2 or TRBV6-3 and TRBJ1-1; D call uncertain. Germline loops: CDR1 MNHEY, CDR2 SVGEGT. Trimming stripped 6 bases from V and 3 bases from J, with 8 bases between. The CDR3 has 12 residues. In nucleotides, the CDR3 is TGTGCCAGCAGAAAAGGGTACACTGAAGCTTTCTTT. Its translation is CASRKGYTEAFF.

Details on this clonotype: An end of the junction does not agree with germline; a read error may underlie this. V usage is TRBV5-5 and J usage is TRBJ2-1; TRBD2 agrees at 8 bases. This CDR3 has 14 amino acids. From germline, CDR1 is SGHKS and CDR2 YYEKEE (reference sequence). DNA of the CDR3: TGTGCCAGCTGCTTGACGGCGGAGCGGGGGGAGCAGTTCTTC. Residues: CASCLTAERGEQFF.

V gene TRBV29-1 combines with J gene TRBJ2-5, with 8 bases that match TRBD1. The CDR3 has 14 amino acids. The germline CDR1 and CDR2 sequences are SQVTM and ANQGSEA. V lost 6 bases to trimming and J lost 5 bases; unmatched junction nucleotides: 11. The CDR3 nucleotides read TGCAGCGTCCGTAAAGTGACAGGGGTTGAGACCCAGTACTTC. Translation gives CSVRKVTGVETQYF.

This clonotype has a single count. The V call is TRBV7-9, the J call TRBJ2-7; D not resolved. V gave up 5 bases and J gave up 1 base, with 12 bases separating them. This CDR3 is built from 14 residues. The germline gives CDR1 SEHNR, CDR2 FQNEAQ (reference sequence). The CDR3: CASSPRVRSYEQYF. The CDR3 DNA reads TGTGCCAGCAGCCCTCGGGTGAGGTCCTACGAGCAGTACTTC.

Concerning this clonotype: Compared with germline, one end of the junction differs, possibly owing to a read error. The CDR3 is CTSRGLGSGELFF. For the CDR3, the DNA is TGTACCAGCAGGGGGCTGGGTAGCGGGGAGCTGTTTTTT. The chain carries TRBV11-3 and TRBJ2-2; 8 nucleotides align to TRBD1. The CDR3 is 13 residues long. Germline V lookup: CDR1 SGHNT, CDR2 YENEEA.

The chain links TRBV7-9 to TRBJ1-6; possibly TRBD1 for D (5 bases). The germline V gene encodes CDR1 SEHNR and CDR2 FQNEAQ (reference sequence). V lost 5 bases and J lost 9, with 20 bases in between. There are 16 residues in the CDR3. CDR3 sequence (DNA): TGTGCCAGCAGCCAAACTAAAAAGAGGGGAGGTTCACCCCTCCACTTT. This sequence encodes CASSQTKKRGGSPLHF.

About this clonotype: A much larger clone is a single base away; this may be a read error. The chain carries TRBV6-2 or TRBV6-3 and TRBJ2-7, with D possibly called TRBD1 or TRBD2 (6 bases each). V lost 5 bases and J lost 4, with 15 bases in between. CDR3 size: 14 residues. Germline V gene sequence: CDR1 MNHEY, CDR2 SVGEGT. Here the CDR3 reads CASSAFTGTYEQYF. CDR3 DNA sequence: TGTGCCAGCAGTGCGTTTACAGGGACTTACGAGCAGTACTTC.

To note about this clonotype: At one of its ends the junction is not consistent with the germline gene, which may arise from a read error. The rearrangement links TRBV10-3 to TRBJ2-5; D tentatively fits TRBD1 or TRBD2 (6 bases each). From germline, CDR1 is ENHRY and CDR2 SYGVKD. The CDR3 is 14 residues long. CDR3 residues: CTIGTGLRGETQYF. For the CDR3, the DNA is TGTACCATCGGGACTGGCCTTAGGGGGGAGACCCAGTACTTC.

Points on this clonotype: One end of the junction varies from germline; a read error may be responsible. The CDR3 DNA sequence: TGTGCCAGCCGTTACTCGTACGCAGGGGGCAACTATGGCTACACCTTC. Translation: CASRYSYAGGNYGYTF. This chain connects TRBV6-5 to TRBJ1-2; 8 bases line up with TRBD1. The CDR3 spans 16 residues. Germline CDR1 reads MNHEY; CDR2 reads SVGAGI.

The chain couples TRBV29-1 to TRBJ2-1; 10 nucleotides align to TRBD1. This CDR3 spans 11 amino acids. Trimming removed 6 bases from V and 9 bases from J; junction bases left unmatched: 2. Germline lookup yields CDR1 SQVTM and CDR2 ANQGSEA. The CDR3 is CSVWTGGEQFF. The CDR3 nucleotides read TGCAGCGTATGGACAGGGGGTGAGCAGTTCTTC.

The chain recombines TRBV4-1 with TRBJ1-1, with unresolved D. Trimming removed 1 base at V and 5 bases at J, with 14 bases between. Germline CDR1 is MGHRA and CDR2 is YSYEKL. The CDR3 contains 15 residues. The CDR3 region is CASSQAGKGGTEAFF. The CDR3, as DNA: TGCGCCAGCAGCCAAGCTGGAAAAGGCGGGACTGAAGCTTTCTTT.

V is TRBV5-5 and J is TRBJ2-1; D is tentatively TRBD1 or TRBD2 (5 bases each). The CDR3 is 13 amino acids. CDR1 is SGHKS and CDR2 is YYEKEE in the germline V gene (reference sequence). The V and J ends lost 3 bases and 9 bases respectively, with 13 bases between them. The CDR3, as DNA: TGTGCCAGCAGCTCGAACTCTGGGGGTGAGCAGTTCTTC. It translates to CASSSNSGGEQFF.

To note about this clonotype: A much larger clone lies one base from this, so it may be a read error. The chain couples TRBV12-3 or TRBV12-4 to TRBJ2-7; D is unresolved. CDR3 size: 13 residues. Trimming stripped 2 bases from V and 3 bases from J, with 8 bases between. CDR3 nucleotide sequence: TGTGCCAGCAGTTTACAAGCTTTCTACGAGCAGTACTTC. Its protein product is CASSLQAFYEQYF.

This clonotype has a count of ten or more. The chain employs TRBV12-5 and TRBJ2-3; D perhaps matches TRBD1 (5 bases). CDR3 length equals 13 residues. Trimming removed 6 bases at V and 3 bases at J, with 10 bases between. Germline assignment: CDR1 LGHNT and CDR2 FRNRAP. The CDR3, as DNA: TGTGCTAGTGGCCCTTCAGGGACAGATACGCAGTATTTT. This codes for CASGPSGTDTQYF.

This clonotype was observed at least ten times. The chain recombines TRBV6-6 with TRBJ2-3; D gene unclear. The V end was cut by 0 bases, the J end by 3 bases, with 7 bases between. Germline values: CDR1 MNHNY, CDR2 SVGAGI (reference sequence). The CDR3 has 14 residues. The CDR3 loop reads CASSYSRQTDTQYF. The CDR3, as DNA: TGTGCCAGCAGTTACTCGAGGCAGACAGATACGCAGTATTTT.

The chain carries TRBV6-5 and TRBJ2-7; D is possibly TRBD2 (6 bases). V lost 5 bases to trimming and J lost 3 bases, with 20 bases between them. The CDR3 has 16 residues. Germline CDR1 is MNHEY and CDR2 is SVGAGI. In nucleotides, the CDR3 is TGTGCCAGCAGTGAGCTTAACGGGAGCGGTAACTACGAGCAGTACTTC. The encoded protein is CASSELNGSGNYEQYF.

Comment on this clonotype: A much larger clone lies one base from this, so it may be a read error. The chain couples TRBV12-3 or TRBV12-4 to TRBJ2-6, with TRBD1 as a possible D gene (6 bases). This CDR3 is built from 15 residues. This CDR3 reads CASSGRGFGANALTF. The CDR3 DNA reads TGTGCCAGCAGTGGTAGGGGGTTTGGGGCCAACGCCCTGACTTTC.

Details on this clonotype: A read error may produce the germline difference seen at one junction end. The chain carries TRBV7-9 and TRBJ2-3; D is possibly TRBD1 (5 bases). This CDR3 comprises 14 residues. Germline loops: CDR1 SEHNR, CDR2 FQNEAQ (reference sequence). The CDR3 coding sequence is TGTGCCAACAGCTTAAACCTCAGGGCAGATACGCAGTATTTT. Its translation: CANSLNLRADTQYF.

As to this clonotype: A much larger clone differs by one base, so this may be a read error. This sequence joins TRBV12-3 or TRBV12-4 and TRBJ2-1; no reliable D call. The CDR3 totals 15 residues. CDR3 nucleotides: TGTGCCAGCAGTTTAGCGGTGAGCTCCCACAATGAGCAGTTCTTC. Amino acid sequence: CASSLAVSSHNEQFF.